This T cell receptor (beta chain) originates from a study of PD-1 blockade in classical Hodgkin lymphoma. Study-wide findings and caveats: TCR diversity rose significantly by C4D1 in CD4+ but not CD8+ cells.

Germline V lookup: CDR1 LNHDA, CDR2 SQIVND (reference sequence). V gave up 0 bases and J gave up 8 bases, with 7 bases separating them. CDR3 size: 12 residues. The time point here: cycle 4 day 1 (C4D1), after more than 5 weeks of nivolumab. Every patient experienced relapse after autologous stem cell transplantation, and brentuximab vedotin exposure varied. With regard to this clone: As yet, its antigen is unknown.

Profiled with immunoSEQ multiplex PCR; TCRdb holds only in-frame clones, not every one. The table has over 9,500 clones, 82% seen once. This chain connects TRBV19 to TRBJ2-5; possibly TRBD2 for D (6 bases). The sequence was collected from a human donor with classical Hodgkin lymphoma. The sequencing used peripheral blood mononuclear cells (PBMCs), collected before the fourth cycle of nivolumab. CDR3 nucleotide sequence: TGTGCCAGTAGTATAGAGGCGGGAACCCAGTACTTC. Translated: CASSIEAGTQYF.